This T cell receptor beta chain was documented in a study of healthy donors' naive CD4 and CD8 T cells. Study-wide results and caveats: Reportedly, most V and J gene segments showed naive CD4+ versus CD8+ bias. Alpha and beta chains were sequenced in bulk without pairing.

Starting from about 0.45 ug of total RNA, TCR libraries were made with linear amplification. TCRdb ran MiXCR on the reads and lists one entry per CDR3 protein. The table shows 150,000 to 200,000 distinct CDR3 sequences, with around 80% occurring only once. Concerning this clonotype itself: Antigen unknown.

Naive CD4+ cells were sorted as CD4+CD8-CD45RO-CD45RA+; naive CD8+ as CD8+CD4-CD45RA+CD27bright. This receptor was taken from a pool of human donors in good health; the sample pools cells from several healthy donors. Input material: naive CD4+ and CD8+ T cells sorted from blood, pooled from several donors.

In nucleotides, the CDR3 is TGTGCCAGCAGCCAAACAGGGGGCCCGCTTAGCACAGATACGCAGTATTTT. Translating it yields CASSQTGGPLSTDTQYF. The chain is built from TRBV6-5 and TRBJ2-3; 9 nucleotides agree with TRBD1. The CDR3 loop spans 17 amino acids. Trimming at V came to 6 bases and at J to 0 bases, leaving 10 bases not matched to a gene. Germline V gene lookup returns CDR1 MNHEY and CDR2 SVGAGI.